Presented here are 27 T cell receptor beta chains from one specimen sequenced in a study of lymphopenia after photon versus proton radiotherapy. The repertoire was sequenced with immunoSEQ multiplex PCR; TCRdb's copy has only in-frame clones and lacks some. Seen here are almost 25,000 clones, nearly 85% observed once, and the top ten hold approximately 22%. This specimen was peripheral blood, taken from a patient treated with proton-based radiotherapy. The receptors were sampled from a woman aged 65 to 85 with pancreatic cancer.

CDR3 nucleotide sequence: TGCAGCGCCGGATACCCCCGGGCGGGAGATAATACAGATACGCAGTATTTT. Its translation is CSAGYPRAGDNTDTQYF. J is TRBJ2-3 and V is TRBV29-1; TRBD2 agrees at 7 bases. The germline V gene encodes CDR1 SQVTM and CDR2 ANQGSEA. The length of the CDR3 is 17 residues. The V gene end was trimmed by 7 bases and the J gene end by 3 bases; junction bases not matched to a gene: 19.

The J gene is TRBJ2-1, the V gene TRBV19; perhaps TRBD1 as D (7 bases). The CDR3 is made up of 22 amino acids. Germline V gene sequence: CDR1 LNHDA, CDR2 SQIVND (reference sequence). Deletions cut 5 bases from V and 1 base from J, with 33 bases between. The CDR3 DNA follows: TGTGCCAGTAGTTTCCGGGACAGAATTGCGCTAGCGTCCTTTAATTCCTACAATGAGCAGTTCTTC. This codes for CASSFRDRIALASFNSYNEQFF.

V gene TRBV28 combines with J gene TRBJ2-7; 11 positions match TRBD1. The CDR3 is made up of 12 amino acids. Looked up from germline, CDR1 is MDHEN and CDR2 is SYDVKM. The J segment lost 6 bases and the V segment lost 11 bases, leaving 6 bases of the junction unmatched. The CDR3 DNA is TGTGCCCACGGACAGGGGGCAGGCGAGCAGTACTTC. As protein: CAHGQGAGEQYF. Full variable domain (remainder filled in from reference TRBV28 and TRBJ2-7): DVKVTQSSRYLVKRTGEKVFLECVQDMDHENMFWYRQDPGLGLRLIYFSYDVKMKEKGDIPEGYSVSREKKERFSLILESASTNQTSMYLCAHGQGAGEQYFGPGTRLTVT.

This chain's CDR3 is CASSYSRGFYNEQFF. CDR3 bases: TGTGCCAGCAGTTACTCAAGGGGCTTTTACAATGAGCAGTTCTTC. The chain has TRBV6-5 and TRBJ2-1; TRBD1 might be the D (5 bases). The CDR3 covers 15 residues. Germline values: CDR1 MNHEY, CDR2 SVGAGI. Trimming shortened V by 0 bases and J by 4 bases, and 10 bases separated the two germline ends.

The chain uses TRBV5-1 and TRBJ2-1, with D uncertain. Germline assignment: CDR1 SGHRS and CDR2 YFSETQ. Trimming pared 0 bases from V and 8 bases from J, leaving 6 bases between. The CDR3 is 12 residues long. CDR3 coding DNA: TGCGCCAGCAGCTTGGAAAGGTATGAGCAGTTCTTC. Protein sequence: CASSLERYEQFF. Variable domain in full (rest from reference TRBV5-1 and TRBJ2-1): KAGVTQTPRYLIKTRGQQVTLSCSPISGHRSVSWYQQTPGQGLQFLFEYFSETQRNKGNFPGRFSGRQFSNSRSEMNVSTLELGDSALYLCASSLERYEQFFGPGTRLTVL.

This clone was counted a few times. The genes are TRBV5-1 and TRBJ1-1; D might be TRBD1 (6 bases). The ends were cut back, 1 base at V and 1 base at J, with 8 bases in the middle. There are 14 residues in the CDR3. Germline values: CDR1 SGHRS, CDR2 YFSETQ. The CDR3 here is CASSLTGKNTEAFF. In DNA form, the CDR3 reads TGCGCCAGCAGCTTGACAGGGAAGAACACTGAAGCTTTCTTT.

The chain employs TRBV28 and TRBJ1-1, with 7 positions matching TRBD1. This CDR3 contains 12 residues. Trimming at V came to 10 bases and at J to 0 bases, leaving 2 bases not matched to a gene. The germline V gene has CDR1 MDHEN and CDR2 SYDVKM. The CDR3 protein is CAITGVNTEAFF. As DNA, the CDR3 is TGTGCCATCACAGGGGTGAACACTGAAGCTTTCTTT.

This rearrangement joins TRBV27 to TRBJ2-5; 7 nucleotides agree with TRBD2. Trimming took 5 bases from V and 0 from J; bases not matched to a gene: 3. Germline V gene sequence: CDR1 MNHEY, CDR2 SMNVEV (reference sequence). The CDR3 sequence is 14 residues long. CDR3 sequence: CASSPGTNQETQYF. Here the CDR3 DNA reads TGTGCCAGCAGTCCGGGGACTAACCAAGAGACCCAGTACTTC.

The CDR3 sequence: CASSLGSVGNEKLFF. The CDR3 DNA reads as TGCGCCAGCAGCTTGGGGTCAGTGGGTAATGAAAAACTGTTTTTT. This chain links TRBV5-1 with TRBJ1-4; D is unresolved. The V end lost 0 bases, the J end lost 4 bases, and 10 bases lay between the germline ends. Germline V CDR1 and CDR2: SGHRS, YFSETQ. The CDR3 contains 15 residues.

The V and J genes are TRBV7-9 and TRBJ2-7, with unresolved D. The CDR3 is 12 residues long. Germline V gives CDR1 SEHNR, CDR2 FQNEAQ (reference sequence). Trimming removed 4 bases from V and 3 bases from J, with 7 bases in between. The CDR3 reads CASSSLFYEQYF. The CDR3 DNA reads TGTGCCAGCAGCTCCCTTTTCTACGAGCAGTACTTC.

J is TRBJ1-1 and V is TRBV7-2; a possible D gene is TRBD1 (6 bases). V dropped 5 bases and J dropped 1 base, with 11 bases sitting between them. Germline V gives CDR1 SGHTA, CDR2 FQGNSA. The CDR3 is 14 amino acids. Here the CDR3 reads CASSPKGGNTEAFF. The CDR3 region has the DNA TGTGCCAGCAGCCCTAAGGGGGGGAACACTGAAGCTTTCTTT.

The chain is built from TRBV19 and TRBJ1-5; D is uncertain. The CDR3 spans 13 residues. The germline gives CDR1 LNHDA, CDR2 SQIVND (reference sequence). The V and J ends lost 5 bases and 1 base respectively, with 6 bases between them. The CDR3 region has the DNA TGTGCCAGTAGTGGGCAGAGCAATCAGCCCCAGCATTTT. It translates to CASSGQSNQPQHF. Full variable domain (remainder filled in from reference TRBV19 and TRBJ1-5): DGGITQSPKYLFRKEGQNVTLSCEQNLNHDAMYWYRQDPGQGLRLIYYSQIVNDFQKGDIAEGYSVSREKKESFPLTVTSAQKNPTAFYLCASSGQSNQPQHFGDGTRLSIL.

This clone was found once. The chain employs TRBV6-1 and TRBJ2-1; 9 bases map to TRBD2. The CDR3 has 17 amino acids. Germline CDR1 and CDR2: MNHNS and SASEGT. The ends lost 6 bases at V and 4 bases at J; junction bases unmatched: 13. The CDR3 sequence is CASREPRTAGGYNEQFF. The DNA of the CDR3 is TGTGCCAGCAGGGAACCGAGGACGGCGGGAGGGTACAATGAGCAGTTCTTC.

This chain joins TRBV27 and TRBJ2-5; TRBD1 is a possible D gene (6 bases). TRBJ2-7 matches the DNA end more closely, so the J call is doubtful. Germline assignment: CDR1 MNHEY and CDR2 SMNVEV (reference sequence). There are 16 residues in the CDR3. CDR3 amino acids: CASSFTLTGTNFEQYF. In nucleotides, the CDR3 is TGTGCCAGCAGTTTCACACTGACAGGAACGAACTTCGAGCAGTACTTC.

The genes are TRBV29-1 and TRBJ2-1; 12 nucleotides agree with TRBD2. With V trimmed by 7 bases and J by 0 bases, 7 bases remained unmatched. Germline CDR1 is SQVTM and CDR2 is ANQGSEA. The CDR3 consists of 16 residues. The CDR3 region is CSAGTSGPSSYNEQFF. The CDR3 coding sequence is TGCAGCGCGGGGACTAGCGGGCCTAGCTCCTACAATGAGCAGTTCTTC.

The J gene is TRBJ2-5, the V gene TRBV11-2; a weak D match, TRBD2 (6 bases). The CDR3 is 15 residues long. The ends were cut back, 0 bases at V and 5 bases at J, with 13 bases in the middle. Per the germline V gene, CDR1 is SGHAT and CDR2 is FQNNGV. The CDR3 reads CASSLDPGVRETQYF. CDR3 in DNA: TGTGCCAGCAGCTTAGATCCGGGGGTACGGGAGACCCAGTACTTC. The whole variable domain, filled in from reference TRBV11-2 and TRBJ2-5, reads EAGVAQSPRYKIIEKRQSVAFWCNPISGHATLYWYQQILGQGPKLLIQFQNNGVVDDSQLPKDRFSAERLKGVDSTLKIQPAKLEDSAVYLCASSLDPGVRETQYFGPGTRLLVL.

The rearrangement uses TRBV7-9 and TRBJ1-2, with unresolved D. CDR1 is SEHNR and CDR2 is FQNEAQ in the germline V gene (reference sequence). This CDR3 region has 13 residues. V gave up 5 bases and J gave up 7 bases, with 14 bases separating them. The DNA for the CDR3 is TGTGCCAGCAGCCCAACGGAGACTCGTGGCTACACCTTC. Its protein is CASSPTETRGYTF.

J is TRBJ2-7 and V is TRBV5-1, with D uncertain. V was pared by 0 bases and J by 1 base, with 8 bases between. In germline, CDR1 is SGHRS, CDR2 YFSETQ. CDR3 size: 14 residues. The CDR3 region is CASSLEGNSYEQYF. For the CDR3, the DNA is TGCGCCAGCAGCTTGGAAGGTAATTCCTACGAGCAGTACTTC.

The chain carries TRBV28 and TRBJ2-6; D may match TRBD1 or TRBD2 (6 bases each). CDR1 and CDR2 (germline): MDHEN, SYDVKM. The CDR3 covers 17 residues. V lost 5 bases and J lost 2, with 16 bases in between. The CDR3 spells CASSPSQGLAGANVLTF. CDR3 bases: TGTGCCAGCAGTCCCTCACAGGGACTCGCTGGGGCCAACGTCCTGACTTTC.

V usage is TRBV6-1 and J usage is TRBJ2-7; TRBD1 aligns across 8 bases. CDR1 MNHNS and CDR2 SASEGT come from the germline V gene. Trimming at V came to 6 bases and at J to 6 bases, leaving 4 bases not matched to a gene. The CDR3 is 12 residues long. CDR3 sequence reads: CASRTGQGEQYF. The CDR3 bases are TGTGCCAGCAGAACCGGACAGGGCGAGCAGTACTTC.

The chain joins TRBV19 to TRBJ1-1; 9 bases line up with TRBD1. The CDR3 extends over 18 amino acids. Germline CDR1 LNHDA, CDR2 SQIVND (reference sequence). V shed 6 bases, J shed 4 bases, and the junction held 18 bases outside the gene matches. CDR3 residues: CASSHRIRQGGGSTEAFF. CDR3 nucleotides: TGTGCCAGTAGCCACCGCATACGACAGGGGGGAGGCTCCACTGAAGCTTTCTTT.

In its sample, this clone was seen once. The chain recombines TRBV6-1 with TRBJ2-1; 12 nucleotides match TRBD2. CDR1 MNHNS and CDR2 SASEGT come from the germline V gene. This CDR3 has 18 residues. The ends lost 3 bases at V and 4 bases at J; junction bases unmatched: 10. The CDR3 nucleotides are TGTGCCAGCAGTGATGGGCCCCTAGCGGGAGGGCCTTACAATGAGCAGTTCTTC. Residues: CASSDGPLAGGPYNEQFF.

The chain couples TRBV29-1 to TRBJ2-5; tentatively, D is TRBD2 (5 bases). This CDR3 has 11 residues. Per germline, CDR1 SQVTM and CDR2 ANQGSEA. V dropped 6 bases and J dropped 4 bases, with 9 bases sitting between them. CDR3 DNA: TGCAGCGTCGTAGCGAGAGAGACCCAGTACTTC. As protein: CSVVARETQYF.

The V call is TRBV9, the J call TRBJ1-1; a possible D gene is TRBD1 (6 bases). This CDR3 spans 14 amino acids. From germline, CDR1 is SGDLS and CDR2 YYNGEE. The germline V and J ends were trimmed by 0 bases and 11 bases, with 17 bases remaining between them. The CDR3 loop reads CASSVELLGAEAFF. CDR3 DNA sequence: TGTGCCAGCAGCGTAGAATTATTGGGGGCCGAGGCTTTCTTT.

J is TRBJ2-2 and V is TRBV9; D is possibly TRBD2 (5 bases). Trimming stripped 6 bases from V and 3 bases from J, with 15 bases between. The CDR3 runs 15 residues. CDR1 is SGDLS and CDR2 is YYNGEE in the germline V gene. CDR3 in DNA: TGTGCCAGCACATCACCGGGATGGGACACCGGGGAGCTGTTTTTT. It yields the protein CASTSPGWDTGELFF.

The chain carries TRBV6-4 and TRBJ2-2, with TRBD1 identical over 9 bases. In germline, CDR1 is MRHNA, CDR2 SNTAGT. The length of the CDR3 is 16 residues. The junction had 10 bases not matched to a gene; V was cut back by 6 bases and J by 5 bases. CDR3 in DNA: TGTGCCAGCAGCTTACCGGGACAGGGACGGACCGGGGAGCTGTTTTTT. Amino acid sequence: CASSLPGQGRTGELFF.

This clone was seen a single time. This chain joins TRBV4-3 and TRBJ2-1, with 7 bases that match TRBD2. The CDR3 has 14 amino acids. The trim removed 4 bases at V and 5 bases at J, leaving 5 bases unmatched. Per the germline V gene, CDR1 is LGHNA and CDR2 is YSLEER. The CDR3 nucleotides read TGCGCCAGCAGCCCCTATCTAGCGGACAATGAGCAGTTCTTC. The encoded protein is CASSPYLADNEQFF.